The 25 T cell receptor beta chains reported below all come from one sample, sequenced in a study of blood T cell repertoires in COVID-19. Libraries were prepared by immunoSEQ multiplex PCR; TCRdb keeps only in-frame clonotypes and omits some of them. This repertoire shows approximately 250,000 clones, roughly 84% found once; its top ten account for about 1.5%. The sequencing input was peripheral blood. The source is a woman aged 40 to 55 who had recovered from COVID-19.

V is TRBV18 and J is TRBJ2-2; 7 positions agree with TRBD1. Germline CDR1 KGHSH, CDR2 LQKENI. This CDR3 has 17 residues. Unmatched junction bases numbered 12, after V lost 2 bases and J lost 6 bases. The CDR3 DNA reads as TGTGCCAGCTCACCAGGGGCGACAGGGAGAATCGCCGGGGAGCTGTTTTTT. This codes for CASSPGATGRIAGELFF.

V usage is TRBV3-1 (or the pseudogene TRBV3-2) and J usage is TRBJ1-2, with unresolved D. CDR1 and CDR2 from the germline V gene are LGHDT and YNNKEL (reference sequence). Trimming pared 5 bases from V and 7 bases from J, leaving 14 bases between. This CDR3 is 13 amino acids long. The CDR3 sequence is CASSSVRVPGYTF. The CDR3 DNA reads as TGTGCCAGCAGCTCCGTTCGGGTGCCTGGCTACACCTTC.

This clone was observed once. DNA of the CDR3: TGTGCCAGCAGTGAAGGGAGCTATGGCTACACCTTC. Its translation is CASSEGSYGYTF. This chain links TRBV6-1 with TRBJ1-2; D gene unclear. V was clipped by 1 base and J by 4 bases, with 4 bases between them. Per the germline V gene, CDR1 is MNHNS and CDR2 is SASEGT. The CDR3 is 12 amino acids.

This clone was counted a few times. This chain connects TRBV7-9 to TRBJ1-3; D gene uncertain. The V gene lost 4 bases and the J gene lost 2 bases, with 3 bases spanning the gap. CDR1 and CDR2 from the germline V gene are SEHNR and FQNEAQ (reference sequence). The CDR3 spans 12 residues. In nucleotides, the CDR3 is TGTGCCAGCAGCTCTCCTGGAAACACCATATATTTT. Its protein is CASSSPGNTIYF. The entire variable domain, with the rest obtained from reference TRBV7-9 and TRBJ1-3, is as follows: DTGVSQNPRHKITKRGQNVTFRCDPISEHNRLYWYRQTLGQGPEFLTYFQNEAQLEKSRLLSDRFSAERPKGSFSTLEIQRTEQGDSAMYLCASSSPGNTIYFGEGSWLTVV.

DNA of the CDR3: TGTGCCAGCAGCTTGGGACAGCTAGAGACCCAGTACTTC. Its translation is CASSLGQLETQYF. V usage is TRBV28 and J usage is TRBJ2-5; 7 bases map to TRBD1. V lost 6 bases and J lost 4; bases outside the gene matches: 5. Per germline, CDR1 MDHEN and CDR2 SYDVKM. The CDR3 runs to 13 residues.

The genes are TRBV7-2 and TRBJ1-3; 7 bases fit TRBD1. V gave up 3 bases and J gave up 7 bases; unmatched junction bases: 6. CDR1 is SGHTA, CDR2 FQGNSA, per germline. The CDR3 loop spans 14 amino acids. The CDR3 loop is CASSFTDRVNTIYF. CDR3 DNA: TGTGCCAGCAGCTTTACCGACAGGGTGAACACCATATATTTT.

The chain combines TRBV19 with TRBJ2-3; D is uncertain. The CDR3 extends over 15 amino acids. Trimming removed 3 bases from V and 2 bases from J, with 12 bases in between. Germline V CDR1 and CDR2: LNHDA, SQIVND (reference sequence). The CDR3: CASSMYSYHTDTQYF. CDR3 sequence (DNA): TGTGCCAGTAGTATGTACTCCTACCACACAGATACGCAGTATTTT.

This CDR3 reads CASRLAQKGGYSNQPQHF. DNA of the CDR3: TGTGCAAGTCGCTTAGCGCAGAAAGGCGGGTATAGCAATCAGCCCCAGCATTTT. J is TRBJ1-5 and V is TRBV12-2. TRBV12-2 is designated a pseudogene. CDR3 length: 18 amino acids.

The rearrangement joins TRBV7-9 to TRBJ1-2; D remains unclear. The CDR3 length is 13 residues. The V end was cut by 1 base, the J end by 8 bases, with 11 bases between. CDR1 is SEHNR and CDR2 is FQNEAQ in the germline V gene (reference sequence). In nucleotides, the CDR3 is TGTGCCAGCAGCTTAGAGCGGGGTCCGGGCTACACCTTC. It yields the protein CASSLERGPGYTF.

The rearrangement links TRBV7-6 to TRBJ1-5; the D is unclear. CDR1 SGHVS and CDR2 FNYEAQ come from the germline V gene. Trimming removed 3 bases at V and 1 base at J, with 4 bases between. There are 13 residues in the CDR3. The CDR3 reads CASSFQSNQPQHF. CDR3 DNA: TGTGCCAGCAGCTTTCAAAGCAATCAGCCCCAGCATTTT.

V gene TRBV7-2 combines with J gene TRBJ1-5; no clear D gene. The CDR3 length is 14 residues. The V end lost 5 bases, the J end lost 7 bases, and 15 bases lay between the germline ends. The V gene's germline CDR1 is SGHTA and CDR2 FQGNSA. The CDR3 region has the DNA TGTGCCAGCAGCCCCCGACTGGGAGGGCAGCCCCAGCATTTT. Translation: CASSPRLGGQPQHF.

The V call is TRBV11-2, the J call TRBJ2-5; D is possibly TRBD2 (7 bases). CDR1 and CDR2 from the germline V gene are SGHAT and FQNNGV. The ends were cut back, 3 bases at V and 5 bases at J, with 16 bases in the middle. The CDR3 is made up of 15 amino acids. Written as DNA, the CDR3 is TGTGCCAGCAGCTTGATGGGGGGGCTGGGGGAGACCCAGTACTTC. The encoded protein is CASSLMGGLGETQYF.

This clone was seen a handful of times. The CDR3: CASTLTPSFSPLHF. CDR3 coding DNA: TGTGCCAGCACCCTTACCCCTAGTTTTTCACCCCTCCACTTT. The chain joins TRBV28 to TRBJ1-6; D gene ambiguous. Germline assignment: CDR1 MDHEN and CDR2 SYDVKM. The CDR3 length is 14 residues. Trimming took off 7 bases at V and 9 bases at J, with 16 bases between the two ends.

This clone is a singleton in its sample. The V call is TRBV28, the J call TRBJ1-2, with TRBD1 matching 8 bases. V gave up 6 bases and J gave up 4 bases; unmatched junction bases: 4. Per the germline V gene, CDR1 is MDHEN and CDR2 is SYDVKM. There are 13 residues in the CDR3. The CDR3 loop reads CASRDREAYGYTF. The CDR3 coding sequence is TGTGCCAGCAGGGACAGGGAAGCCTATGGCTACACCTTC.

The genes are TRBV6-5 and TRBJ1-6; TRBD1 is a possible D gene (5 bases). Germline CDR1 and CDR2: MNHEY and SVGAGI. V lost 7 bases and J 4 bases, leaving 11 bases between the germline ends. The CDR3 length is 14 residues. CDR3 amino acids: CASNRRGYNSPLHF. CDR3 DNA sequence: TGTGCCAGCAACCGGAGGGGTTATAATTCACCCCTCCACTTT.

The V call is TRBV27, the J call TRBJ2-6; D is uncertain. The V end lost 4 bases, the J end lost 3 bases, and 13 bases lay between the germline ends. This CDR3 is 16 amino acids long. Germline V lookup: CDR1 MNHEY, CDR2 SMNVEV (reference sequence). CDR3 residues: CASSSQQPYGANVLTF. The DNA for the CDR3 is TGTGCCAGCAGTTCACAACAGCCTTATGGGGCCAACGTCCTGACTTTC. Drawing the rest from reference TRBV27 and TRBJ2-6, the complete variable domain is EAQVTQNPRYLITVTGKKLTVTCSQNMNHEYMSWYRQDPGLGLRQIYYSMNVEVTDKGDVPEGYKVSRKEKRNFPLILESPSPNQTSLYFCASSSQQPYGANVLTFGAGSRLTVL.

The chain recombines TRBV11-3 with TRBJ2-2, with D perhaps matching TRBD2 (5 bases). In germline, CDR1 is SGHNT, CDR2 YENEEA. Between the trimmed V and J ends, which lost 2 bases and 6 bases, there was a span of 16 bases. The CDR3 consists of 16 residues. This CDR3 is CASSLPLNFGAGELFF. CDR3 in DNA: TGTGCCAGCAGCTTACCACTCAACTTCGGGGCCGGGGAGCTGTTTTTT.

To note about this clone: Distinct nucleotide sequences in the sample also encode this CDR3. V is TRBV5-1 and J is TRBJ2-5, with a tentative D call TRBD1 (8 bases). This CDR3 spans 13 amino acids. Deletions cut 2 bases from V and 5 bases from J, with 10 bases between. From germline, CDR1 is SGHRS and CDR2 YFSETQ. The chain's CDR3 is CASSLQGGETQYF. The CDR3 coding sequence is TGCGCCAGCAGCTTACAGGGGGGGGAGACCCAGTACTTC.

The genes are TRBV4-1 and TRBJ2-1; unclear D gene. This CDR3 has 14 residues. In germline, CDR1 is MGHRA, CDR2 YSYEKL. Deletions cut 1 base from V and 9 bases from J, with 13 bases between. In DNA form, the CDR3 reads TGCGCCAGCAGCCAAGTCACCCAAGCAGGTGAGCAGTTCTTC. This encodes CASSQVTQAGEQFF.

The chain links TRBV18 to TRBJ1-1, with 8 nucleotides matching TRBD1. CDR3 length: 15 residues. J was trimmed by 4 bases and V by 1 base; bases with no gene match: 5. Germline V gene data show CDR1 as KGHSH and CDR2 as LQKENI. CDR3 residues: CASSPRGQDGTEAFF. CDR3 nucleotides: TGTGCCAGCTCACCACGGGGACAGGATGGCACTGAAGCTTTCTTT.

This chain's CDR3 is CASSIYGASDTQYF. CDR3 DNA: TGTGCCAGTAGTATATATGGGGCCTCGGATACGCAGTATTTT. The rearrangement joins TRBV19 to TRBJ2-3, with D possibly TRBD1 on 5 matching bases. Trimming pared 2 bases from V and 6 bases from J, leaving 12 bases between. This CDR3 region has 14 residues. Germline CDR1 LNHDA, CDR2 SQIVND (reference sequence).

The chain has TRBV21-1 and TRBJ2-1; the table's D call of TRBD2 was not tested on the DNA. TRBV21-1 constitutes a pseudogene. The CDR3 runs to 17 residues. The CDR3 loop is CASSNGTPNASYNEQFF. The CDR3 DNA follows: TGTGCCAGCAGCAACGGGACTCCTAACGCCTCCTACAATGAGCAGTTCTTC.

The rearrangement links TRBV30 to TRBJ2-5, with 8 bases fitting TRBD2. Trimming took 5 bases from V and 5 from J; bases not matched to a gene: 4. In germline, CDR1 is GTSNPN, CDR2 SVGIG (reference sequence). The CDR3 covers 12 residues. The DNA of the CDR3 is TGTGCCTGGGGACTAGCTGAGGAGACCCAGTACTTC. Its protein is CAWGLAEETQYF. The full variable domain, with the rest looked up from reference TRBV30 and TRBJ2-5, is SQTIHQWPATLVQPVGSPLSLECTVEGTSNPNLYWYRQAAGRGLQLLFYSVGIGQISSEVPQNLSASRPQDRQFILSSKKLLLSDSGFYLCAWGLAEETQYFGPGTRLLVL.

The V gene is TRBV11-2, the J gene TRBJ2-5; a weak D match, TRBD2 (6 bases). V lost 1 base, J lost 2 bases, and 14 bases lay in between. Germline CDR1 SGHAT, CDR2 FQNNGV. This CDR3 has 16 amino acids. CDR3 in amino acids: CASSLVPSAGQETQYF. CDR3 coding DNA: TGTGCCAGCAGCTTAGTCCCTAGCGCAGGGCAAGAGACCCAGTACTTC. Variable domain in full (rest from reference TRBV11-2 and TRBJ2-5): EAGVAQSPRYKIIEKRQSVAFWCNPISGHATLYWYQQILGQGPKLLIQFQNNGVVDDSQLPKDRFSAERLKGVDSTLKIQPAKLEDSAVYLCASSLVPSAGQETQYFGPGTRLLVL.

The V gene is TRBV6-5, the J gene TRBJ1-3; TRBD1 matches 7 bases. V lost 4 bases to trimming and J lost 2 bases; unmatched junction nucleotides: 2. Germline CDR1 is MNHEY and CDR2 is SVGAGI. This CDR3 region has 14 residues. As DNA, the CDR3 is TGTGCCAGCAGTTCGACAGGGACTGGAAACACCATATATTTT. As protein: CASSSTGTGNTIYF.